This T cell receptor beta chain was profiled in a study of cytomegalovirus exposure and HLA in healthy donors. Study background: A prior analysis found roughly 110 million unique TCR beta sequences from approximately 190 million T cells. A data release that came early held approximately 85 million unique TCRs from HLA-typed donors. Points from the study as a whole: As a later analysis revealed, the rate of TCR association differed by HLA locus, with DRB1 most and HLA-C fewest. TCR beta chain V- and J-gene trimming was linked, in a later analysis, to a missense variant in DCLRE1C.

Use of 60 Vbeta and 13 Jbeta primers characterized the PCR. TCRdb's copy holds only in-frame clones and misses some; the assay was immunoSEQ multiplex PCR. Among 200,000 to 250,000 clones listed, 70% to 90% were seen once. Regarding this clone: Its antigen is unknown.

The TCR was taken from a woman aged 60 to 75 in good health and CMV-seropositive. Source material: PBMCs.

The CDR3 protein is CSVTAGVNSPLHF. The CDR3 coding sequence is TGCAGCGTTACGGCAGGGGTGAATTCACCCCTCCACTTT. The chain uses TRBV29-1 and TRBJ1-6, with TRBD1 as a possible D gene (6 bases). The V and J ends lost 5 bases and 7 bases respectively, with 12 bases between them. This CDR3 has 13 amino acids. In germline, CDR1 is SQVTM, CDR2 ANQGSEA.